What follows are 24 T cell receptor beta chains derived from one specimen sequenced in a study of blood T cell repertoires in COVID-19. The assay was immunoSEQ multiplex PCR, and TCRdb's table has in-frame clones only and misses some. The sample records about 150,000 clones, roughly nine tenths being singletons. The sample comprised peripheral blood. These receptors were collected from a man aged 18 to 35 with COVID-19, enrolled during active disease.

This chain joins TRBV4-3 and TRBJ1-3, with D perhaps matching TRBD1 (5 bases). The germline V and J ends were trimmed by 8 bases and 3 bases, with 11 bases remaining between them. Germline CDR1 and CDR2: LGHNA and YSLEER. This CDR3 region has 13 residues. CDR3 loop: CASGRGYGNTIYF. The CDR3 DNA sequence: TGCGCCAGCGGGAGGGGCTATGGAAACACCATATATTTT.

The CDR3 sequence is CASNGGTEAFF. CDR3 DNA sequence: TGTGCCAGCAACGGGGGGACTGAAGCTTTCTTT. V usage is TRBV11-1 and J usage is TRBJ1-1; tentatively, D is TRBD1 (5 bases). The V end was cut by 7 bases, the J end by 5 bases, with 8 bases between. Germline V gene lookup returns CDR1 SGHAT and CDR2 FQDESV (reference sequence). The CDR3 is 11 amino acids.

The gene calls are TRBV27 and TRBJ1-3; D is unresolved. Germline V gene sequence: CDR1 MNHEY, CDR2 SMNVEV (reference sequence). The V and J ends lost 3 bases and 4 bases respectively, with 10 bases between them. This CDR3 comprises 14 residues. CDR3 region: CASSFAGLGNTIYF. CDR3 DNA: TGTGCCAGCAGTTTTGCAGGATTGGGAAACACCATATATTTT.

The chain recombines TRBV19 with TRBJ2-7; 11 bases align to TRBD2. The ends lost 5 bases at V and 1 base at J; junction bases unmatched: 7. The germline V gene has CDR1 LNHDA and CDR2 SQIVND (reference sequence). The CDR3 has 16 amino acids. Here the CDR3 reads CASSSPLAGGSYEQYF. CDR3 sequence (DNA): TGTGCCAGTAGTTCCCCTCTAGCGGGAGGATCCTACGAGCAGTACTTC.

This chain joins TRBV29-1 and TRBJ2-7; 11 positions agree with TRBD1. V shed 7 bases and J 1 base; nucleotides not matched to a gene: 12. CDR3 length: 16 amino acids. The germline V gene encodes CDR1 SQVTM and CDR2 ANQGSEA. Here the CDR3 DNA reads TGCAGCGGAAGATCGGGACAGGGGGTAGTATCCTACGAGCAGTACTTC. Its protein is CSGRSGQGVVSYEQYF.

The chain uses TRBV27 and TRBJ2-7; D perhaps matches TRBD1 (5 bases). The CDR3 spans 14 residues. Trimming cost V 2 bases and J 2 bases, with 10 bases left between them. The germline V gene encodes CDR1 MNHEY and CDR2 SMNVEV (reference sequence). This CDR3 is CASSLGSRAYEQYF. CDR3 DNA sequence: TGTGCCAGCAGTTTAGGGTCCAGGGCCTACGAGCAGTACTTC.

This chain links TRBV7-2 with TRBJ2-7, with TRBD1 as a possible D gene (5 bases). Deletions cut 1 base from V and 6 bases from J, with 7 bases between. CDR3 length: 12 residues. The germline V gene encodes CDR1 SGHTA and CDR2 FQGNSA. CDR3 protein: CASSLDRFEQYF. The CDR3 DNA follows: TGTGCCAGCAGCTTAGACAGGTTCGAGCAGTACTTC.

The chain couples TRBV7-2 to TRBJ2-5, with D possibly matching TRBD2 (5 bases). Per germline, CDR1 SGHTA and CDR2 FQGNSA. V dropped 5 bases and J dropped 5 bases, with 12 bases sitting between them. CDR3 length equals 13 residues. The CDR3 DNA is TGTGCCAGCAGCCCCCGGGGTTGGGAGACCCAGTACTTC. Translated: CASSPRGWETQYF. The full variable domain, with the rest looked up from reference TRBV7-2 and TRBJ2-5, is GAGVSQSPSNKVTEKGKDVELRCDPISGHTALYWYRQSLGQGLEFLIYFQGNSAPDKSGLPSDRFSAERTGGSVSTLTIQRTQQEDSAVYLCASSPRGWETQYFGPGTRLLVL.

Worth noting for this clone: Germline is not matched at one junction end, which may reflect a read error. The V and J genes are TRBV28 and TRBJ1-4; 8 bases are shared with TRBD1. The CDR3 has 16 amino acids. The germline V gene encodes CDR1 MDHEN and CDR2 SYDVKM. The CDR3 here is CASRATLRGLSEKLLF. CDR3 nucleotides: TGTGCCAGCAGGGCTACCCTCAGGGGGCTCAGTGAAAAACTGCTTTTT.

V usage is TRBV10-3 and J usage is TRBJ2-2, with 7 bases identical to TRBD2. This CDR3 contains 17 residues. With V trimmed by 4 bases and J by 1 base, 9 bases remained unmatched. Germline V gene sequence: CDR1 ENHRY, CDR2 SYGVKD. In DNA form, the CDR3 reads TGTGCCATCAGTGGGGGCTGGCGGGAGTTGAACACCGGGGAGCTGTTTTTT. Encoded protein: CAISGGWRELNTGELFF.

The V gene is TRBV28, the J gene TRBJ1-6; tentative D call: TRBD1 (6 bases). Trimming left V 4 bases short and J 7 bases short, with 11 bases between. The CDR3 covers 14 residues. Germline assignment: CDR1 MDHEN and CDR2 SYDVKM. The CDR3 DNA reads TGTGCCAGCAGTTCGCAGGGGAGAAATTCACCCCTCCACTTT. Translation gives CASSSQGRNSPLHF.

The table lists this clone with a count of one. The rearrangement links TRBV5-6 to TRBJ2-7; no clear D. V shed 2 bases and J shed 3 bases, with 6 bases lying between them. From germline, CDR1 is SGHDT and CDR2 YYEEEE. This CDR3 comprises 12 residues. The CDR3 sequence is CASSFLSYEQYF. In nucleotides, the CDR3 is TGTGCCAGCAGCTTTCTGAGCTACGAGCAGTACTTC.

This clone was seen a single time. The chain is built from TRBV5-6 and TRBJ1-2, with TRBD1 identical over 7 bases. CDR1 is SGHDT and CDR2 is YYEEEE in the germline V gene. J gave up 4 bases and V 4 bases, and 13 bases lay outside the gene matches. This CDR3 region has 16 residues. Here the CDR3 DNA reads TGTGCCAGCAGCCAACGGAGGACAGGTTCCTTCTATGGCTACACCTTC. Translating gives CASSQRRTGSFYGYTF.

The chain has TRBV9 and TRBJ1-1; no firm D call. The V gene's germline CDR1 is SGDLS and CDR2 YYNGEE. V lost 1 base and J 0 bases, leaving 4 bases between the germline ends. The CDR3 is made up of 13 amino acids. The CDR3 bases are TGTGCCAGCAGCGTACAGTTGAACACTGAAGCTTTCTTT. It codes for CASSVQLNTEAFF.

The chain combines TRBV7-2 with TRBJ2-2; D gene unclear. CDR1 is SGHTA, CDR2 FQGNSA, per germline. The CDR3 totals 15 residues. The V end was cut by 5 bases, the J end by 3 bases, with 13 bases between. Here the CDR3 reads CASSPTRRHTGELFF. DNA for the CDR3: TGTGCCAGCAGCCCGACACGTAGACACACCGGGGAGCTGTTTTTT. Based on the CDR3 plus reference TRBV7-2 and TRBJ2-2, the full variable domain is GAGVSQSPSNKVTEKGKDVELRCDPISGHTALYWYRQSLGQGLEFLIYFQGNSAPDKSGLPSDRFSAERTGGSVSTLTIQRTQQEDSAVYLCASSPTRRHTGELFFGEGSRLTVL.

This chain joins TRBV27 and TRBJ2-7, with 8 nucleotides matching TRBD1. Looked up from germline, CDR1 is MNHEY and CDR2 is SMNVEV (reference sequence). V shed 3 bases and J 2 bases; nucleotides not matched to a gene: 6. This CDR3 is built from 15 residues. CDR3 residues: CASSLGAGGPYEQYF. The DNA for the CDR3 is TGTGCCAGCAGTTTGGGGGCAGGGGGCCCCTACGAGCAGTACTTC.

This clone was detected once. The CDR3 spells CASSFSPGGSYEQYF. The DNA of the CDR3 is TGTGCCAGCAGCTTTAGCCCGGGGGGCTCCTACGAGCAGTACTTC. This chain links TRBV7-9 with TRBJ2-7, with 7 bases aligning to TRBD2. The CDR3 covers 15 residues. Germline CDR1 SEHNR, CDR2 FQNEAQ (reference sequence). V lost 3 bases to trimming and J lost 0 bases; unmatched junction nucleotides: 5.

This chain connects TRBV19 to TRBJ2-1, with a possible D match to TRBD2 (6 bases). CDR1 and CDR2 (germline): LNHDA, SQIVND (reference sequence). There are 15 residues in the CDR3. Trimming pared 3 bases from V and 8 bases from J, leaving 17 bases between. CDR3 sequence: CASSISHYLAYEQFF. The DNA of the CDR3 is TGTGCCAGTAGTATCTCCCACTATCTAGCGTATGAGCAGTTCTTC.

The V and J genes are TRBV7-2 and TRBJ1-5; TRBD1 is a possible D gene (6 bases). V lost 1 base to trimming and J lost 6 bases, with 7 bases between them. Germline CDR1 and CDR2: SGHTA and FQGNSA. The CDR3 runs 13 residues. CDR3 amino acids: CASSLGRGQPQHF. The DNA for the CDR3 is TGTGCCAGCAGCTTAGGCAGGGGTCAGCCCCAGCATTTT.

This clone came up a few times. The chain recombines TRBV10-3 with TRBJ2-2; the D gene is possibly TRBD1 (6 bases). The germline gives CDR1 ENHRY, CDR2 SYGVKD. This CDR3 comprises 13 residues. V was pared by 11 bases and J by 1 base, with 11 bases between. The CDR3 reads CAVDSLNTGELFF. The CDR3 DNA reads TGTGCCGTGGACAGTTTGAACACCGGGGAGCTGTTTTTT.

The gene calls are TRBV5-1 and TRBJ2-5; D perhaps matches TRBD2 (5 bases). The CDR3 is made up of 15 amino acids. V was clipped by 0 bases and J by 4 bases, with 13 bases between them. Germline V lookup: CDR1 SGHRS, CDR2 YFSETQ. The CDR3 reads CASSLAPIRGETQYF. In DNA form, the CDR3 reads TGCGCCAGCAGCTTGGCTCCAATTCGGGGAGAGACCCAGTACTTC.

The V and J genes are TRBV7-3 and TRBJ1-2; TRBD1 matches 8 bases. Germline V gene sequence: CDR1 SGHTA, CDR2 FQGTGA. This CDR3 has 14 amino acids. The V and J ends lost 2 bases and 8 bases, in that order; junction bases with no gene match: 7. CDR3 in DNA: TGTGCCAGCAGCTTAGGGGGGACAGGCAAAGGCTACACCTTC. This sequence encodes CASSLGGTGKGYTF.

The CDR3 loop is CAIRAGTSGRSYEQYF. CDR3 in DNA: TGTGCCATCAGGGCCGGGACTAGCGGGAGGTCTTACGAGCAGTACTTC. The V call is TRBV10-3, the J call TRBJ2-7; 15 bases align to TRBD2. The CDR3 is 16 amino acids. Germline trimming cut 6 bases from V and 4 bases from J; bases unmatched to any gene: 7. Germline values: CDR1 ENHRY, CDR2 SYGVKD.

J is TRBJ2-5 and V is TRBV14; a possible D gene is TRBD2 (5 bases). V was pared by 0 bases and J by 1 base, with 12 bases between. The CDR3 spans 16 residues. CDR1 is SGHDN, CDR2 FVKESK, per germline. CDR3 nucleotides: TGTGCCAGCAGCCAAGATAAGAGGACTCCCCAAGAGACCCAGTACTTC. This gives the protein CASSQDKRTPQETQYF.